The entry below describes one T cell receptor (beta chain). The clone's antigen remains unknown. Qualities for individual bases were not recorded, and no much larger clone is one base off. Reading from cysteine to phenylalanine, the CDR3 counts 15 amino acids. Only the CDR3 DNA stays, 45 bases, in frame from base 1. V is shortened by 2 bases, J by 6 bases, and the region joining them spans 15 bases. The germline V gene provides CDR1 SGHNT and CDR2 YENEEA. This sample is part of a study of radiation and T cells in renal cell carcinoma (dated by TCRdb to the early 2020s). For the study in its entirety: Samples were obtained from a clinical trial, in which 15 Gy stereotactic body radiation therapy was delivered to primary renal cell carcinomas and nephrectomy was performed 4 weeks later. Across all 50 or so samples, 4 million to 5 million unique CDR3 nucleotide sequences encoding about 2.7 million unique CDR3 amino acid sequences were identified. TCR beta sequencing covered around 50 samples in total, comprising some 25 tumors and around 27 peripheral blood samples. Here is what the overall study found, with its caveats: Changes in the blood repertoire were not tracked past 4 weeks after treatment. In blood, the top tumor clonotypes increased from baseline to 2 weeks after radiation and then shrank by 4 weeks, which suggests a temporary expansion of tumor-resident clones. No pretreatment tumor biopsies were available, so the baseline intratumoral presence of clonotypes could not be determined. With a single-armed trial design, the study had no way to address how radiation dose or scheduling affects the TCR repertoire.

TCR beta libraries were generated from genomic DNA with the immunoSEQ kit, following the manufacturer's recommendations. Library preparation used a first multiplex PCR with proprietary primers, then a second PCR adding unique barcodes, with bead cleanups after each round. A positive control reaction and a negative control reaction, both provided in the kit, were run with every batch of samples. The final libraries were assessed on an Agilent 4200 TapeStation D1000 ScreenTape, pooled by volume, and quantified by qPCR. Sequencing ran on an Illumina NextSeq500 with a MidOutput 150-cycle cartridge, using 156 Read1 and 15 Index1 cycles with kit custom primers. The pooled library was loaded at 0.9 to 1 pM, with a 20% PhiX control spiked in. The authors' analysis ran thus. Vendor-processed data were analyzed in R, and a clonotype was defined as all T cells sharing the same CDR3 nucleotide sequence. In the clone abundance analyses, frequencies were normalized to the 10,000 most abundant clones in each sample. Public T cell clones, averaging fewer than five per sample, were removed before analysis. An abundance difference of at least 32-fold between compartments was the criterion for calling clonotypes tumor-enriched or baseline blood-enriched. A beta-binomial differential abundance model was used to identify clonotypes that expanded or contracted between blood time points. Tumor-blood repertoire similarity was measured with the Baroni-Urbani and Buser coefficient, and groups were compared using two-tailed Wilcoxon tests in R. TCRdb re-hosts the immuneACCESS table, in-frame sequences only. Its copies lack some clones; in the studies checked, an unresolved V gene accounts for under half of them, and the cause for the rest is not known. The V and J calls and clone size come from that table; D and trimming were worked out from the DNA. In this sample the table shows 100,000 to 150,000 clones, 88% of which occur a single time. Almost 6% of the sample lies in the top ten.

The sample's time point label, decoded: blood 2 weeks post-SBRT. What this sample's treatment or condition label stands for: 15 Gy SBRT to primary tumor, nephrectomy 4 weeks later. To follow tumor-enriched clonotypes, serial peripheral blood was collected from radiation-treated patients at baseline and at 2 weeks and 4 weeks after SBRT. All patients had renal cell carcinoma with clear cell pathology. Genomic DNA for TCR sequencing was prepared using the QIAamp DNA Blood Mini Kit (Qiagen). The analyses included only samples that passed all quality control checks. This sequence uses TRBV11-3 and TRBJ2-3, with the D gene tentatively TRBD1 or TRBD2, based on 5 matching bases in each. The sequence derives from a woman in her 70s with renal cell carcinoma. The sequencing here drew on blood, taken from a patient whose treatment included radiotherapy and nephrectomy. The CDR3 here reads CASSLYSGGPDTQYF. At the DNA level, the sequence is TGTGCCAGCAGCTTATACTCTGGGGGTCCCGATACGCAGTATTTT.